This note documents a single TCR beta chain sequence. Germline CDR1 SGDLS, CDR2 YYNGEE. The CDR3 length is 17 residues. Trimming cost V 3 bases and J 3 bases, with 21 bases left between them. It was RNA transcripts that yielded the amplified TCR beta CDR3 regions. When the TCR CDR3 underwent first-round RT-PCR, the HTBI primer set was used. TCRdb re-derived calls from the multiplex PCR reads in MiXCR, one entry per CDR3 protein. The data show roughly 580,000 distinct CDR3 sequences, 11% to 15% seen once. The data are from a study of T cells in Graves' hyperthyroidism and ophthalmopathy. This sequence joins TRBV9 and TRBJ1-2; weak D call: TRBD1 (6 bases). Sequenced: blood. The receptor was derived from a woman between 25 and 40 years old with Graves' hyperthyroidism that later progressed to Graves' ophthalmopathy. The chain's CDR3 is CASSAGPPGENYYGYTF. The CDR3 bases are TGTGCCAGCAGCGCGGGACCCCCAGGGGAGAATTACTATGGCTACACCTTC.